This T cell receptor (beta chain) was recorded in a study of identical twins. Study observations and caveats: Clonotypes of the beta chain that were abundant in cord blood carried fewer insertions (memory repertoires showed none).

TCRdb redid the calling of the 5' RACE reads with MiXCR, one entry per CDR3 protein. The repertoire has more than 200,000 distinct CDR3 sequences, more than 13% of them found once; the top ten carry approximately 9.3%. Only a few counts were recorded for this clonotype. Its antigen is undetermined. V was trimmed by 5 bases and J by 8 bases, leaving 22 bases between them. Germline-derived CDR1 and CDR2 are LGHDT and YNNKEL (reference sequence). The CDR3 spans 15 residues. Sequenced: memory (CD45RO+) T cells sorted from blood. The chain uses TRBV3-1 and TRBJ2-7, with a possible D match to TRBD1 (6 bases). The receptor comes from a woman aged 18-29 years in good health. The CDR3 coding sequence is TGTGCCAGCAGCTCAAGGGCACAGGGCAATGGACAGCAGTACTTC. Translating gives CASSSRAQGNGQQYF.